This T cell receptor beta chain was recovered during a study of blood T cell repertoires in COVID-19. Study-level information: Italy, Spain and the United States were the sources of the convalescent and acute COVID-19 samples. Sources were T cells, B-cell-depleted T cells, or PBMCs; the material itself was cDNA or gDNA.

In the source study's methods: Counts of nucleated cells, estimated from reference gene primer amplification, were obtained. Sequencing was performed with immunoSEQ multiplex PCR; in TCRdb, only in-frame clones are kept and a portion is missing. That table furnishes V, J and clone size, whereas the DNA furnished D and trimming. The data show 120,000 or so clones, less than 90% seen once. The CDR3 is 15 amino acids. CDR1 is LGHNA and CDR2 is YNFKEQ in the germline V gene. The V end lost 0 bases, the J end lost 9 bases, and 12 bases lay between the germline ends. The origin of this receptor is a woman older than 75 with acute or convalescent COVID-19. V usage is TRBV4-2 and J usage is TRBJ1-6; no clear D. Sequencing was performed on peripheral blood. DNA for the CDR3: TGTGCCAGCAGCCAAGATCTCACAGTCGGTTCACCCCTCCACTTT. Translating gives CASSQDLTVGSPLHF.